Listed below are T cell receptor beta chains from one sample, sequenced in a study of shared clonotypes between healthy human individuals. Assay used: immunoSEQ multiplex PCR; TCRdb lists only in-frame clones, some missing. Found here are about 680,000 clones, 92% of them singletons; the top ten hold roughly 24%. Material for sequencing was naive CD8+ T cells sorted from blood. All receptors derive from a man aged 25-40 years in good health. The CDR3 runs from the conserved cysteine through the conserved F or W. The order of the fields is clone size, V gene, D gene, J gene, CDR3 DNA, CDR3 protein. D genes are given only for firm matches. Not every row has a clone size; where given, it reads once, few, many or a size class.

.	TRBV4-1	.	TRBJ2-5	TGCGCCAGCAGCCCCCGGTCCCAAGAGACCCAGTACTTC	CASSPRSQETQYF
.	TRBV28	.	TRBJ2-7	TGTGCCAGTCCTCCCCCAGGGAAGGCCATTCAGTGGAAGCAGTACTTC	CASPPPGKAIQWKQYF
.	TRBV5-1	.	TRBJ1-5	TGCGCCAGCAGCTTGGCCGGGAACAGCAATCAGCCCCAGCATTTT	CASSLAGNSNQPQHF
few	TRBV5-8	.	TRBJ2-7	TGTGCCAGCAGCTTTGAGAGCATATCTTACGAGCAGTACTTC	CASSFESISYEQYF
.	TRBV20-1	.	TRBJ1-1	TGCAGTGCCTTAGGGATAAGTGAAGCTTTCTTT	CSALGISEAFF
.	TRBV2	TRBD2	TRBJ2-1	TGTGCCACCCTAGCGGGGCGCTTTAATGAGCAGTTCTTC	CATLAGRFNEQFF
.	TRBV13	TRBD1	TRBJ1-1	TGTGCCAGCAGCTCTGGACAGGGGGCCAGTGCTTATGAAGCTTTCTTT	CASSSGQGASAYEAFF
.	TRBV7-9	.	TRBJ2-6	TGTGCCAGCAGCTTCCGTACATCTGGGGCCAACGTCCTGACTTTC	CASSFRTSGANVLTF
.	TRBV5-1	.	TRBJ2-7	TGCGCCAGCAGCTCCGGGACCGGATCCTACGAGCAGTACTTC	CASSSGTGSYEQYF
.	TRBV13	.	TRBJ2-1	TGTGCCAGCAGCTTAGGAAAAAACAATGAGCAGTTCTTC	CASSLGKNNEQFF
.	TRBV9	.	TRBJ2-7	TGTGCCAGCGGTCCCGGGACCACAGCCTACGAGCAGTACTTC	CASGPGTTAYEQYF
.	TRBV2	TRBD2	TRBJ2-1	TGTGCCAGCAGGTTAGCGGGAAGCGCCTACAATGAGCAGTTCTTC	CASRLAGSAYNEQFF
.	TRBV27	.	TRBJ2-7	TGTGCCAGCAGTTTTAACAGTAACTCCTACGAGCAGTACTTC	CASSFNSNSYEQYF
.	TRBV19	TRBD1	TRBJ1-5	TGTGCCAGTACGCCACATTGGACAGGGGGGGATAGCAATCAGCCCCAGCATTTT	CASTPHWTGGDSNQPQHF
.	TRBV28	TRBD1	TRBJ1-1	TGTGCCAGCAGTTTTCCTCCCCCGGGACAGGGGGGCGAAAAGGAAGCTTTCTTT	CASSFPPPGQGGEKEAFF
.	TRBV5-6	TRBD1	TRBJ1-5	TGTGCCAGCAGCTTTTCGACAGGGAATCAGCCCCAGCATTTT	CASSFSTGNQPQHF
.	TRBV5-1	.	TRBJ2-3	TGCGCCAGCAGCTTGGAAACTAGTTGGACAGATACGCAGTATTTT	CASSLETSWTDTQYF
.	TRBV11-2	.	TRBJ2-5	TGTGCCAGCAGCTCCCCCACGGTCTTTGGAGTTGAGACCCAGTACTTC	CASSSPTVFGVETQYF
.	TRBV6-5	TRBD1	TRBJ2-7	TGTGCCAGCACCATTGGGACAGGGAAACACTACGAGCAGTACTTC	CASTIGTGKHYEQYF
.	TRBV7-8	.	TRBJ2-5	TGTGCCAGCAGGGTTTTGCGGGAAGTCCAGTACTTC	CASRVLREVQYF
.	TRBV7-9	.	TRBJ2-7	TGTGCCAGCAGCCCGCGGGCTCACTACGAGCAGTACTTC	CASSPRAHYEQYF
.	TRBV19	.	TRBJ1-5	TGTGCCAGTAGTCCCTTGACAGGTAGCAATCAGCCCCAGCATTTT	CASSPLTGSNQPQHF
.	TRBV14	.	TRBJ2-5	TGTGCCAGCAGCCAAAACAATCACGCAACTCTGATCGAGACCCAGTACTTC	CASSQNNHATLIETQYF
.	TRBV5-5	TRBD1	TRBJ1-3	TGTGCCAGCAGCTTTAGGACAGGGGGATCTGGAAACACCATATATTTT	CASSFRTGGSGNTIYF
.	TRBV6-5	TRBD1	TRBJ2-7	TGTGCCAGCAGGGCCGGACAGGGCTACGAGCAGTACTTC	CASRAGQGYEQYF
.	TRBV6-6	.	TRBJ2-1	TGTGCCAGCAGTTACGTCCTCGAAAGGGGGAATGAGCAGTTCTTC	CASSYVLERGNEQFF
.	TRBV11-2	TRBD2	TRBJ2-7	TGTGCCAGCAGCTTAATGGGACTAGCGGGAGCTGGCGAGCAGTACTTC	CASSLMGLAGAGEQYF
.	TRBV5-1	.	TRBJ2-7	TGCGCCAGCAGCTTGGGACGGAGCTCCTACGAGCAGTACTTC	CASSLGRSSYEQYF
.	TRBV7-2	.	TRBJ2-7	TGTGCCAGCAGCTTCGTGACCAACTACGAGCAGTACTTC	CASSFVTNYEQYF
once	TRBV5-1	.	TRBJ2-7	TGCGCCAGCAGCTTGCCCAGGACAGGCTCGGGTGAAAGGGACTATGCCAAGAAGTTCTACGAGCAGTACTTC	CASSLPRTGSGERDYAKKFYEQYF
.	TRBV21-1	.	TRBJ2-1	TGTGCCAGCAGCAAAGTAAGTGGCAGGGTGAATGAGCAGTTCTTC	CASSKVSGRVNEQFF
few	TRBV5-4	.	TRBJ2-7	TGTGCCAGCAGCTCGACTGCGGCAGGCCAATACGAGCAGTACTTC	CASSSTAAGQYEQYF
.	TRBV6-1	TRBD2	TRBJ2-3	TGTGCCAGCAGTCAACTAGCGGGAGGAACAGATACGCAGTATTTT	CASSQLAGGTDTQYF
.	TRBV25-1	.	TRBJ2-5	TGTGCCAGCAGTGCCTTAGGGGGAGTCAGAGAGACCCAGTACTTC	CASSALGGVRETQYF
.	TRBV7-9	TRBD2	TRBJ2-7	TGTGCCAGCACCCCCATGATAGGGACTAGCGGGAGTAAAGTCGAGCAGTACTTC	CASTPMIGTSGSKVEQYF
.	TRBV9	TRBD2	TRBJ2-1	TGTGCCAGCAGCGTAAGGTCCGGACTAGCGGGAACTGACTCCTACAATGAGCAGTTCTTC	CASSVRSGLAGTDSYNEQFF
.	TRBV29-1	TRBD1	TRBJ2-7	TGCAGCGTTGAGGCAGGGGGATCCTACGAGCAGTACTTC	CSVEAGGSYEQYF